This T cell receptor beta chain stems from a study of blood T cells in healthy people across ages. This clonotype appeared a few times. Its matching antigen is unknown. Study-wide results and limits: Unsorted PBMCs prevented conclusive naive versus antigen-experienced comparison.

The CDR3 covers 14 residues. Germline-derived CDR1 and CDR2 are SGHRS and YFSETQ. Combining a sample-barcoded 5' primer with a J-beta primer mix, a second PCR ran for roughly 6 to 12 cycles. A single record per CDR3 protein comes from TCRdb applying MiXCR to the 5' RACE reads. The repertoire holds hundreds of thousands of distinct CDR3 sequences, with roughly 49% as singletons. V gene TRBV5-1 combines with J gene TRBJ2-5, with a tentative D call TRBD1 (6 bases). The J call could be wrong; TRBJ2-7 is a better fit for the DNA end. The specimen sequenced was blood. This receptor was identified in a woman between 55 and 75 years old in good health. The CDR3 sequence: CASSPQGIFNEQYF. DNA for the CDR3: TGCGCCAGCAGTCCCCAGGGGATCTTCAACGAGCAGTACTTC.